This T cell receptor beta chain appears in the sequencing data of a study of OX40 agonist ivuxolimab in advanced cancers. Produced via immunoSEQ multiplex PCR; TCRdb's table is partial and in-frame only. The sample yields 60,000 to 70,000 clones, 87% seen once. Trimming pared 3 bases from V and 0 bases from J, leaving 13 bases between. CDR3 length: 15 residues. The germline CDR1 and CDR2 sequences are SGHRS and YFSETQ. Broader study findings: Some nonresponders additionally presented with little normalized T-cell clonal expansion.

About this clone: What it binds is not known.

This specimen was CD4+ or CD8+ T cells sorted from blood, taken in a trial of the OX40 agonist ivuxolimab. This chain joins TRBV5-1 and TRBJ2-7; a possible D gene is TRBD2 (5 bases). The TCR sequence derives from an adult with an advanced solid tumor such as melanoma, head and neck, liver or kidney cancer. CDR3 coding DNA: TGCGCCAGCAGCTCGGGATTCAAGGGCTCCTACGAGCAGTACTTC. Translation gives CASSSGFKGSYEQYF. Using reference TRBV5-1 and TRBJ2-7 for the parts outside the CDR3, the full variable domain is KAGVTQTPRYLIKTRGQQVTLSCSPISGHRSVSWYQQTPGQGLQFLFEYFSETQRNKGNFPGRFSGRQFSNSRSEMNVSTLELGDSALYLCASSSGFKGSYEQYFGPGTRLTVT.